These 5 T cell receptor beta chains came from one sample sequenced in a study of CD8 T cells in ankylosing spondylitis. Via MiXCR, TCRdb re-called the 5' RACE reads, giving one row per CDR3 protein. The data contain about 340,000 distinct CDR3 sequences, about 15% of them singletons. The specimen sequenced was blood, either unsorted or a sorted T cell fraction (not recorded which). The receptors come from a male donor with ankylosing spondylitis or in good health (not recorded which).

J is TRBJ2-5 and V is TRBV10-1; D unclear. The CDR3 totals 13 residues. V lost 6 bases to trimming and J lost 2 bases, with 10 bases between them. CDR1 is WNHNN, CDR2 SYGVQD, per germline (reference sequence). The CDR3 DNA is TGCGCCAGCAGCCGCGGAAGTCAAGAGACCCAGTACTTC. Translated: CASSRGSQETQYF.

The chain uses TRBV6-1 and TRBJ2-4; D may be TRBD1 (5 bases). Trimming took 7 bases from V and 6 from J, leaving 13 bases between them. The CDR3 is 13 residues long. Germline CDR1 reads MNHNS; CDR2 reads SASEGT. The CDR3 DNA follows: TGTGCCAGCACCCACCCGACAGTAAACATTCAGTACTTC. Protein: CASTHPTVNIQYF.

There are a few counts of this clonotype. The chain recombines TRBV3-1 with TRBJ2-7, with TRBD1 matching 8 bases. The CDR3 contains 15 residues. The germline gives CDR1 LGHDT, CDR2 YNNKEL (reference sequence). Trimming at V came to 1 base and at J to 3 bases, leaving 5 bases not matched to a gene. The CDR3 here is CASSQGTGGYYEQYF. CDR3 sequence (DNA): TGTGCCAGCAGCCAAGGCACAGGGGGGTACTACGAGCAGTACTTC.

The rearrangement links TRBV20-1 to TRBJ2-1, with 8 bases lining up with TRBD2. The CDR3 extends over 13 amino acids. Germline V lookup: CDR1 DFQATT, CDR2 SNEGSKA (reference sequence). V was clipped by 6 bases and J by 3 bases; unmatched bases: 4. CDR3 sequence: CSAPGLGYNEQFF. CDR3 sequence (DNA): TGCAGTGCCCCGGGACTAGGCTACAATGAGCAGTTCTTC.

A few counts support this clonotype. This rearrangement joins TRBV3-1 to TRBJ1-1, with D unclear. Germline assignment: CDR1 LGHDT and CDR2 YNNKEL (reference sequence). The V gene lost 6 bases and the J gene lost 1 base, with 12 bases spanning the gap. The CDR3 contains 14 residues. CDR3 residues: CASRESAQNTEAFF. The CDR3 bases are TGTGCCAGCAGAGAATCGGCACAGAACACTGAAGCTTTCTTT.